This T cell receptor beta chain was sequenced in a study of T-cell memory formation after mild COVID-19. General study points: Of the contracting clones, CD4+ ones lay mainly in CM and EM, and CD8+ ones in EMRA.

Trimming left V 0 bases short and J 7 bases short, with 7 bases between. The CDR3 consists of 13 residues. The V gene's germline CDR1 is MNHEY and CDR2 SVGAGI. Using its own MiXCR run on the 5' RACE reads, TCRdb lists one record per CDR3 protein. The sample yields around 83,000 distinct CDR3 sequences, about 23% seen once. To note about this clonotype: Its antigen is unidentified.

The J gene is TRBJ2-1, the V gene TRBV6-5; TRBD1 is a possible D gene (6 bases). Sample: PBMCs or a T cell subset sorted from them (not recorded which). This receptor was obtained from a man aged 18-30 years who had mild COVID-19 (a few samples of this study predate the infection). Cell type and time point are not known. For the CDR3, the DNA is TGTGCCAGCAGTTACTCTACAGGGAATGAGCAGTTCTTC. Its translation: CASSYSTGNEQFF.